The rows below give T cell receptor beta chains drawn from one sample of a study of control samples from healthy donors and cancer patients. Clones were sequenced by immunoSEQ multiplex PCR, and TCRdb holds only the in-frame ones, with some missing. The sample has fewer than 200,000 clones. The sample consisted of blood. These receptor sequences come from a woman aged 30 to 39 in good health. Both conserved end residues are part of each CDR3. Fields, in order: J gene, D gene, V gene, CDR3 DNA, CDR3 protein. A D gene is named only where the DNA matches it firmly.

>TRBJ2-5|TRBD1|TRBV15
TGTGCCACCAGCAGAGCTAGGCGGACAGGCGCCTCAGAGACCCAGTACTTC
CATSRARRTGASETQYF
>TRBJ2-1|TRBD2|TRBV11-3
TGTGCCAGCAGCTTAGGTACTAGCGGGGCCTACAATGAGCAGTTCTTC
CASSLGTSGAYNEQFF
>TRBJ1-3|NA|TRBV28
TGTGCCAGCAGTTTTGGGTTGGGCTTCAGTGGAAACACCATATATTTT
CASSFGLGFSGNTIYF
>TRBJ1-2|TRBD1|TRBV28
TGTGCCAGCAGTTCCGACAGGGCTAACTATGGCTACACCTTC
CASSSDRANYGYTF
>TRBJ1-1|NA|TRBV4-2
TGTGCCAGCAGCCAAGGGGTGTCTGAAGCTTTCTTT
CASSQGVSEAFF
>TRBJ1-5|TRBD1|TRBV4-3
TGCGCCAGCAGCCTCCGGACAGGGAATCAGCCCCAGCATTTT
CASSLRTGNQPQHF
>TRBJ2-1|TRBD2|TRBV7-9
TGTGCCAGCAGCCGACTAGCGGGGGGGCTAGGTCAAGTGTATGAGCAGTTCTTC
CASSRLAGGLGQVYEQFF
>TRBJ1-6|NA|TRBV14
TGTGCCAGCAGCCAAGTGGGCTCACCCCTCCACTTT
CASSQVGSPLHF
>TRBJ1-1|TRBD1|TRBV5-1
TGCGCCAGCAGCCGTCTAAGCCAGGGGGCGACGGCTTTCTTT
CASSRLSQGATAFF
>TRBJ1-1|NA|TRBV28
TGTGCCAGCAGTTTAGAAAGAGGAGGGATCGCTGAAGCTTTCTTT
CASSLERGGIAEAFF
>TRBJ2-7|TRBD2|TRBV6-5
TGTGCCAGCAGCGCCGGGACTAGCCGGTACGAGCAGTACTTC
CASSAGTSRYEQYF
>TRBJ2-7|TRBD2|TRBV7-6
TGTGCCAGCAGCTTGCCTAGCGGGGGGGCCTACGAGCAGTACTTC
CASSLPSGGAYEQYF
>TRBJ1-1|NA|TRBV6-2/TRBV6-3
TGTGCCAGCAGTTCGACCGAAGGGAACATGAACACTGAAGCTTTCTTT
CASSSTEGNMNTEAFF
>TRBJ2-1|NA|TRBV7-3
TGTGCCAGCAGCCTAACATCGACAGGAAATGAGCAGTTCTTC
CASSLTSTGNEQFF
>TRBJ1-5|NA|TRBV2
TGTGCCAGCAGTTACAGGGTAAGCAATCAGCCCCAGCATTTT
CASSYRVSNQPQHF
>TRBJ1-2|NA|TRBV6-6
TGTGCCAGCAGTCAAACAGGGTCCTACACCTTC
CASSQTGSYTF
>TRBJ2-5|NA|TRBV19
TGTGCCAGTAGTCTAACCCCAAGGGGGGCTCAAGAGACCCAGTACTTC
CASSLTPRGAQETQYF
>TRBJ1-3|TRBD1|TRBV5-1
TGCGCCAGCAGCTTGGTAGGGACAGGGGCGAACACCATATATTTT
CASSLVGTGANTIYF
>TRBJ1-2|NA|TRBV5-1
TGCGCCAGCAGCTCCACCACAGGGTATGGCTACACCTTC
CASSSTTGYGYTF
>TRBJ1-3|NA|TRBV6-5
TGTGCCAGCAGTTACGGTTCGCTTGGCTCTGGAAACACCATATATTTT
CASSYGSLGSGNTIYF
>TRBJ2-7|NA|TRBV6-4
TGTGCCAGTCCCAGGGGCTCGTCCTACGAGCAGTACTTC
CASPRGSSYEQYF
>TRBJ1-2|NA|TRBV28
TGTGCCAGCACCAGACGGGGGAACTATGGCTACACCTTC
CASTRRGNYGYTF
>TRBJ1-2|NA|TRBV9
TGTGCCAGCAGCGTAGGGGGGACAAGCTATGGCTACACCTTC
CASSVGGTSYGYTF
>TRBJ2-1|TRBD2|TRBV29-1
TGCAGCGTTACTAGCGGGGGGGAGAATGAGCAGTTCTTC
CSVTSGGENEQFF
>TRBJ1-1|NA|TRBV2
TGTGCCAGCAGGTACTCAGCTTCTGAAGCTTTCTTT
CASRYSASEAFF
>TRBJ1-2|NA|TRBV11-2
TGTGCCAGCAGCTTCTTTAACAGGGATACGGACTATGGCTACACCTTC
CASSFFNRDTDYGYTF
>TRBJ2-1|NA|TRBV12-5
TGTGCTAGTGGGTCACGCTACAATGAGCAGTTCTTC
CASGSRYNEQFF
>TRBJ1-2|NA|TRBV14
TGTGCCAGCAGCCGTCTAGTAGGGGCCGAGGATGGCTACACCTTC
CASSRLVGAEDGYTF
>TRBJ1-2|NA|TRBV6-6
TGTGCCAGCAGTTACTCGAAAGGGAACTATGGCTACACCTTC
CASSYSKGNYGYTF
>TRBJ1-1|TRBD1|TRBV6-2/TRBV6-3
TGTGCCAGCAGTTCCCACCGGGACAGGAGAGACACTGAAGCTTTCTTT
CASSSHRDRRDTEAFF
>TRBJ2-7|NA|TRBV19
TGTGCCAGTCCTCAAGGGGGTACCTACGAGCAGTACTTC
CASPQGGTYEQYF
>TRBJ2-5|NA|TRBV28
TGTGCCAGCAGTTTTGGGACCCCGACGGAGACCCAGTACTTC
CASSFGTPTETQYF
>TRBJ1-6|NA|TRBV5-1
TGCGCCAGCAGCTTGGGGGCCCAGGAATCACCCCTCCACTTT
CASSLGAQESPLHF
>TRBJ1-2|NA|TRBV7-2
TGTGCCAGCAGCTTAGCGGGTAGGAGTGGCTACACCTTC
CASSLAGRSGYTF
>TRBJ1-1|TRBD1|TRBV18
TGTGCCAGCTCACCAATAAACAGGGGCCAAAACACTGAAGCTTTCTTT
CASSPINRGQNTEAFF
>TRBJ2-3|NA|TRBV4-1
TGCGCCAGCAGCCAGGTTGGAGGGCGCACAGATACGCAGTATTTT
CASSQVGGRTDTQYF
>TRBJ1-2|TRBD1|TRBV4-1
TGCGCCAGCAGCCAAGATGGGACAGGGTCCGATGGCTACACCTTC
CASSQDGTGSDGYTF
>TRBJ1-2|NA|TRBV6-5
TGTGCCAGCAGACGTCGCCAGGGAGGCTATGGCTACACCTTC
CASRRRQGGYGYTF
>TRBJ2-7|NA|TRBV23-1
TGCGCCAAGGTGTATCCCTACGAGCAGTACTTC
CAKVYPYEQYF
>TRBJ1-3|TRBD1|TRBV6-5
TGTGCCAGCAGCCTCAGGGGGGAAATCGGAAACACCATATATTTT
CASSLRGEIGNTIYF
>TRBJ1-4|NA|TRBV10-2
TGCGCCAGCAGTGCCCTCGATTGGGAACTGTTTTTT
CASSALDWELFF
>TRBJ2-7|TRBD1|TRBV14
TGTGCCAGCAGCTTATCGACAGGGGTCTACGAGCAGTACTTC
CASSLSTGVYEQYF
>TRBJ2-3|NA|TRBV4-1
TGCGCCAGCAGCCAAGTCGGCCGAATTTCTAGCACAGATACGCAGTATTTT
CASSQVGRISSTDTQYF
>TRBJ2-1|NA|TRBV6-5
TGTGCCAGCAGCCGCATAGGCACTGAGCAGTTCTTC
CASSRIGTEQFF
>TRBJ1-5|NA|TRBV19
TGTGCCAGTAGTAAGGCCTTTAATCAGCCCCAGCATTTT
CASSKAFNQPQHF
>TRBJ1-4|TRBD1|TRBV7-6
TGTGCCAGCAGCTTATCGGACAGGGGTAATGAAAAACTGTTTTTT
CASSLSDRGNEKLFF
>TRBJ1-1|TRBD1|TRBV7-2
TGTGCCAGCAGCTCTTCAGGGGGGCACACTGAAGCTTTCTTT
CASSSSGGHTEAFF
>TRBJ1-5|NA|TRBV28
TGTGCCAGCAGTTCTAACGGGGCGAGCAATCAGCCCCAGCATTTT
CASSSNGASNQPQHF
>TRBJ1-2|TRBD1|TRBV19
TGTGCCAGTAGTATAGATGACAGGGTGCCGGGCGAGCCCTTC
CASSIDDRVPGEPF
>TRBJ2-3|NA|TRBV7-2
TGTGCCAGCAGCTCCCTACGGGACTCGTTAAGCACAGATACGCAGTATTTT
CASSSLRDSLSTDTQYF